These 23 T cell receptor beta chains originate from one sample sequenced in a study of T cell repertoires in cytomegalovirus infection. One entry per CDR3 protein, called by TCRdb with MiXCR from the reads. The sample lists about 740,000 distinct CDR3 sequences, about a third occurring once. Material for sequencing was PBMCs. Receptors were obtained from a human donor in good health (CMV status not recorded). Some clones in this sample may be carry-over from other donors' samples.

This chain links TRBV10-3 with TRBJ2-7, with D possibly TRBD2 on 6 matching bases. Germline V gene data show CDR1 as ENHRY and CDR2 as SYGVKD. The CDR3 totals 18 residues. V was pared by 0 bases and J by 0 bases, with 18 bases between. The CDR3 region is CAISESGGGRLSSYEQYF. Written as DNA, the CDR3 is TGTGCCATCAGTGAGTCCGGGGGTGGGAGGTTAAGCTCCTACGAGCAGTACTTC.

This clonotype has ten or more counts. This chain uses TRBV7-8 with TRBJ2-1, with 10 bases lining up with TRBD2. Germline V gene sequence: CDR1 SGHVS, CDR2 FQNEAQ. V shed 0 bases and J 7 bases; nucleotides not matched to a gene: 6. The CDR3 sequence is 16 residues long. CDR3 nucleotide sequence: TGTGCCAGCAGCTTAGCCCTAGCGGGAGTGAGGAATGAGCAGTTCTTC. It is translated as CASSLALAGVRNEQFF.

The chain has TRBV12-3 or TRBV12-4 and TRBJ1-2; the D gene is possibly TRBD1 (6 bases). The CDR3 consists of 14 residues. Trimming left V 5 bases short and J 4 bases short, with 14 bases between. The CDR3 region is CASSGRGRIYGYTF. DNA of the CDR3: TGTGCCAGCAGTGGCCGGGGGCGCATCTATGGCTACACCTTC.

The chain links TRBV7-9 to TRBJ1-3; D gene uncertain. Looked up from germline, CDR1 is SEHNR and CDR2 is FQNEAQ (reference sequence). The CDR3 is made up of 14 amino acids. Trimming took 5 bases from V and 0 from J, leaving 8 bases between them. Here the CDR3 DNA reads TGTGCCAGCAGCCCCTCCCACTCTGGAAACACCATATATTTT. Translating gives CASSPSHSGNTIYF.

The chain combines TRBV28 with TRBJ1-1; a weak D match, TRBD1 (5 bases). The CDR3 contains 12 residues. V lost 3 bases to trimming and J lost 6 bases, with 8 bases between them. Germline-derived CDR1 and CDR2 are MDHEN and SYDVKM. Written as DNA, the CDR3 is TGTGCCAGCAGTTTTCAGGGACCTGAAGCTTTCTTT. It encodes CASSFQGPEAFF.

V usage is TRBV19 and J usage is TRBJ2-7; D is ambiguous. The germline V gene encodes CDR1 LNHDA and CDR2 SQIVND (reference sequence). V was trimmed by 5 bases and J by 4 bases, leaving 9 bases between them. This CDR3 spans 12 amino acids. Here the CDR3 reads CASSGSRYEQYF. CDR3 sequence (DNA): TGTGCCAGTAGTGGGTCCAGATACGAGCAGTACTTC.

There are a few counts of this clonotype. The V and J genes are TRBV6-5 and TRBJ1-5; D possibly corresponds to TRBD1 (5 bases). The germline V and J ends were trimmed by 5 bases and 0 bases, with 23 bases remaining between them. This CDR3 contains 19 residues. Per germline, CDR1 MNHEY and CDR2 SVGAGI. CDR3: CASSPWGTVVLGSNQPQHF. CDR3 nucleotides: TGTGCCAGCAGTCCTTGGGGGACGGTTGTGTTAGGTAGCAATCAGCCCCAGCATTTT.

The chain joins TRBV7-8 to TRBJ1-1; D is possibly TRBD1 (5 bases). Germline CDR1 reads SGHVS; CDR2 reads FQNEAQ. V lost 2 bases to trimming and J lost 6 bases, with 19 bases between them. The CDR3 covers 16 residues. The CDR3: CASSLIRGQAAPEAFF. The CDR3 DNA sequence: TGTGCCAGCAGCTTAATAAGGGGTCAGGCTGCACCTGAAGCTTTCTTT.

This clonotype was recorded many times. The chain has TRBV7-2 and TRBJ1-5, with D perhaps TRBD1 (6 bases). The germline V gene has CDR1 SGHTA and CDR2 FQGNSA. The ends were cut back, 5 bases at V and 0 bases at J, with 11 bases in the middle. The CDR3 runs 15 residues. The CDR3 coding sequence is TGTGCCAGCAGCCTAGGACAGCATAGCAATCAGCCCCAGCATTTT. Protein: CASSLGQHSNQPQHF.

Only a few counts were recorded for this clonotype. V usage is TRBV19 and J usage is TRBJ1-1; 7 nucleotides line up with TRBD1. CDR3 length equals 11 residues. Germline V lookup: CDR1 LNHDA, CDR2 SQIVND (reference sequence). Trimming cost V 7 bases and J 10 bases; bases outside gene matches: 6. The CDR3 nucleotides read TGTGCCAGTATCAATGAGGGGGCAGCTTTCTTT. Encoded protein: CASINEGAAFF.

The gene calls are TRBV28 and TRBJ2-7; 8 nucleotides align to TRBD1. CDR3 size: 14 residues. V lost 7 bases to trimming and J lost 2 bases; unmatched junction nucleotides: 7. Germline-derived CDR1 and CDR2 are MDHEN and SYDVKM. The CDR3 DNA follows: TGTGCCAGCACTCCTCCGGGACAGGCCTACGAGCAGTACTTC. Translation gives CASTPPGQAYEQYF.

This clonotype was observed many times. J is TRBJ1-2 and V is TRBV7-8; the D is unclear. Trimming shortened V by 6 bases and J by 0 bases, and 14 bases separated the two germline ends. Germline CDR1 reads SGHVS; CDR2 reads FQNEAQ. The CDR3 extends over 15 amino acids. The CDR3 coding sequence is TGTGCCAGCAGTTCACAGACCGGAGCTAACTATGGCTACACCTTC. Translated: CASSSQTGANYGYTF.

This chain uses TRBV12-3 or TRBV12-4 with TRBJ1-2; TRBD1 aligns across 7 bases. Trimming cost V 7 bases and J 1 base; bases outside gene matches: 9. This CDR3 spans 15 amino acids. CDR3 region: CASTSKGALNYGYTF. CDR3 in DNA: TGTGCCAGCACCTCCAAGGGGGCCCTTAACTATGGCTACACCTTC.

The chain uses TRBV5-5 and TRBJ1-1; D remains unclear. This CDR3 has 13 residues. CDR1 is SGHKS and CDR2 is YYEKEE in the germline V gene (reference sequence). V was clipped by 0 bases and J by 4 bases, with 7 bases between them. CDR3 nucleotide sequence: TGTGCCAGCAGCTTGGGGACGACCACTGAAGCTTTCTTT. Amino acid sequence: CASSLGTTTEAFF.

There are a few counts of this clonotype. The V gene is TRBV28, the J gene TRBJ1-4; 11 bases are a match to TRBD1. The CDR3 length is 16 residues. Germline-derived CDR1 and CDR2 are MDHEN and SYDVKM. The V and J ends lost 5 bases and 6 bases, in that order; junction bases with no gene match: 8. In nucleotides, the CDR3 is TGTGCCAGCAGTACGGACAGGGGGCGTTCGGATGAAAAACTGTTTTTT. It specifies CASSTDRGRSDEKLFF.

The J gene is TRBJ2-3, the V gene TRBV20-1; 9 bases agree with TRBD2. V gave up 5 bases and J gave up 2 bases; unmatched junction bases: 8. The CDR3 covers 15 residues. In germline, CDR1 is DFQATT, CDR2 SNEGSKA (reference sequence). The CDR3 loop reads CSASPLAGHTDTQYF. CDR3 sequence (DNA): TGCAGTGCTTCCCCTCTAGCGGGGCACACAGATACGCAGTATTTT.

V and J are TRBV10-2 and TRBJ1-2; 10 bases match TRBD1. Germline V gene data show CDR1 as WSHSY and CDR2 as SAAADI. After removal of 0 bases from V and 10 bases from J, the junction contained 2 bases not matched to a gene. The CDR3 is 13 residues long. This CDR3 is CASSESGTGAYTF. For the CDR3, the DNA is TGCGCCAGCAGTGAGTCGGGGACAGGGGCCTACACCTTC.

This chain connects TRBV2 to TRBJ2-1, with no clear D. V was pared by 5 bases and J by 8 bases, with 13 bases between. This CDR3 has 13 amino acids. Germline loops: CDR1 SNHLY, CDR2 FYNNEI. The CDR3 DNA reads as TGTGCCAGCAGTCCAATCTCAGGCCATGAGCAGTTCTTC. Its protein product is CASSPISGHEQFF.

J is TRBJ2-1 and V is TRBV7-3; perhaps TRBD2 as D (6 bases). Germline V gene sequence: CDR1 SGHTA, CDR2 FQGTGA. The length of the CDR3 is 15 residues. The V and J ends lost 0 bases and 6 bases respectively, with 12 bases between them. For the CDR3, the DNA is TGTGCCAGCAGCTTAACTGCGGGGCGTGCCAATGAGCAGTTCTTC. It encodes CASSLTAGRANEQFF.

The chain recombines TRBV28 with TRBJ2-3; either TRBD1 or TRBD2 may supply D (6 bases each). The CDR3 is made up of 14 amino acids. V lost 6 bases, J lost 0 bases, and 10 bases lay in between. Looked up from germline, CDR1 is MDHEN and CDR2 is SYDVKM. The CDR3 loop reads CASSPGASTDTQYF. DNA of the CDR3: TGTGCCAGCAGCCCGGGGGCTAGCACAGATACGCAGTATTTT.

This clonotype was found a few times. The V gene is TRBV14, the J gene TRBJ1-2; TRBD1 aligns across 7 bases. The V and J ends lost 3 bases and 8 bases, in that order; junction bases with no gene match: 15. Germline V CDR1 and CDR2: SGHDN, FVKESK. The CDR3 length is 16 residues. This CDR3 is CASSQASQGWFKGYTF. The CDR3 DNA reads TGTGCCAGCAGCCAGGCCTCACAGGGGTGGTTCAAGGGCTACACCTTC. Together with reference TRBV14 and TRBJ1-2, the CDR3 gives the full variable domain: EAGVTQFPSHSVIEKGQTVTLRCDPISGHDNLYWYRRVMGKEIKFLLHFVKESKQDESGMPNNRFLAERTGGTYSTLKVQPAELEDSGVYFCASSQASQGWFKGYTFGSGTRLTVV.

A few counts support this clonotype. The genes are TRBV24-1 and TRBJ2-1, with D perhaps given as TRBD1 or TRBD2 (5 bases each). The V end was cut by 3 bases, the J end by 0 bases, with 14 bases between. Germline lookup yields CDR1 KGHDR and CDR2 SFDVKD. The CDR3 covers 17 residues. CDR3 sequence (DNA): TGTGCCACCAGTGATGGATGGGGACCCTTCTCCTACAATGAGCAGTTCTTC. Protein product: CATSDGWGPFSYNEQFF.

There are a few counts of this clonotype. The rearrangement uses TRBV12-3 or TRBV12-4 and TRBJ1-2, with 7 bases matching TRBD1. The CDR3 contains 14 residues. V lost 5 bases to trimming and J lost 6 bases; unmatched junction nucleotides: 9. The CDR3 spells CASSRRDRDHGYTF. The DNA of the CDR3 is TGTGCCAGCAGTAGGAGAGACAGGGATCATGGCTACACCTTC.